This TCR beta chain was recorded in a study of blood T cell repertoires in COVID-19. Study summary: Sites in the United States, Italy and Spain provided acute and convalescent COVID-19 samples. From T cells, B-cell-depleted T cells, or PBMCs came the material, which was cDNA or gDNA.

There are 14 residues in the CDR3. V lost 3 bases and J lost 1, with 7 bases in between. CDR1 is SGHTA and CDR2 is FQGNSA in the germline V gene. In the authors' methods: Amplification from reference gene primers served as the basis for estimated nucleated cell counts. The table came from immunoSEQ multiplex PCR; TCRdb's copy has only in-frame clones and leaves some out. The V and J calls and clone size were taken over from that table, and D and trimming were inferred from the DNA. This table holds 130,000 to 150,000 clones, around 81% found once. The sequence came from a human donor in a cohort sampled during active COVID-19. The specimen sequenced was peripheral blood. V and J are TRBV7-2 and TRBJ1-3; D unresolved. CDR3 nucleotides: TGTGCCAGCAGCTTTGGGCCTTCTGGAAACACCATATATTTT. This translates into CASSFGPSGNTIYF.